Detailed here is one TCR beta chain. Its antigen remains unidentified. A junction boundary mismatches the germline segment, possibly from a read error. The sample comes from a study of long-term antiretroviral therapy in people with HIV. The study, taken as a whole, reports: Dominance of pre-ART expanded clones persisted, fluctuating and often declining after ART. Repertoires looked antigen-experienced, with only a slight naive shift after ART. Investigators report no available data on ART adherence, viral resistance or therapy changes.

Runs used v3.0 of the immunoSEQ assay and were done at survey level. Samples were sequenced targeting about 35,000-55,000 T-cell genomes each. Sequenced by immunoSEQ multiplex PCR; TCRdb stores in-frame clones only, minus some. The table shows roughly 39,000 clones, with 86% occurring only once. The source is a woman aged 18 to 35 with HIV. The sample was unsorted PBMCs, taken just before starting antiretroviral therapy.

The CDR3 region is CASRGQGAPF. In DNA, the CDR3 is TGTGCCAGCAGGGGGCAGGGGGCTCCTTTT. The chain joins TRBV2 to TRBJ2-3, with 8 bases lining up with TRBD1. The CDR3 is made up of 10 amino acids. CDR1 is SNHLY, CDR2 FYNNEI, per germline. The full variable domain, with the rest looked up from reference TRBV2 and TRBJ2-3, is EPEVTQTPSHQVTQMGQEVILRCVPISNHLYFYWYRQILGQKVEFLVSFYNNEISEKSEIFDDQFSVERPDGSNFTLKIRSTKLEDSAMYFCASRGQGAPFGPGTRLTVL.